Below are 18 T cell receptor beta chains sequenced from a single sample in a study of patients and donors after allogeneic stem cell transplantation. One entry per CDR3 protein results from TCRdb running MiXCR on the RT-PCR reads. Of 110,000 or so distinct CDR3 sequences in the sample, less than 45% were seen once. The sequenced sample was blood, either unsorted or a sorted T cell fraction (not recorded which). The receptor set was obtained from a human donor who was either an allogeneic HSCT recipient or a stem cell or donor lymphocyte infusion donor (not recorded which). It is not recorded whose cells these are; they may come from a transplant donor.

V is TRBV3-1 and J is TRBJ2-7, with TRBD2 matching 10 bases. The length of the CDR3 is 15 residues. Trimming cost V 4 bases and J 6 bases; bases outside gene matches: 9. Germline V CDR1 and CDR2: LGHDT, YNNKEL (reference sequence). The CDR3 is CASSPQAGGPGEQYF. The CDR3 nucleotides read TGTGCCAGCAGCCCCCAAGCGGGAGGGCCGGGCGAGCAGTACTTC.

This chain uses TRBV5-1 with TRBJ2-7; perhaps TRBD1 as D (5 bases). This CDR3 contains 14 residues. CDR1 is SGHRS and CDR2 is YFSETQ in the germline V gene. Trimming took off 5 bases at V and 1 base at J, with 13 bases between the two ends. The CDR3 loop reads CASRTSTGSYEQYF. CDR3 DNA: TGCGCCAGCAGAACCTCAACAGGATCCTACGAGCAGTACTTC.

This chain joins TRBV18 and TRBJ2-1; no firm D call. Germline V gene sequence: CDR1 KGHSH, CDR2 LQKENI. The CDR3 is made up of 12 amino acids. Deletions cut 5 bases from V and 6 bases from J, with 8 bases between. CDR3 sequence (DNA): TGTGCCAGCTCAGCCGCCGGCAATGAGCAGTTCTTC. This gives the protein CASSAAGNEQFF.

This clonotype is a singleton in its sample. The chain recombines TRBV5-1 with TRBJ2-3; D call uncertain. Per the germline V gene, CDR1 is SGHRS and CDR2 is YFSETQ. The CDR3 has 12 amino acids. Trimming cost V 2 bases and J 5 bases, with 6 bases left between them. The CDR3 loop is CASSLALDTQYF. The CDR3 DNA reads TGCGCCAGCAGCTTAGCGCTAGATACGCAGTATTTT. Looking up the rest from reference TRBV5-1 and TRBJ2-3 gives the full variable domain: KAGVTQTPRYLIKTRGQQVTLSCSPISGHRSVSWYQQTPGQGLQFLFEYFSETQRNKGNFPGRFSGRQFSNSRSEMNVSTLELGDSALYLCASSLALDTQYFGPGTRLTVL.

The V gene is TRBV5-1, the J gene TRBJ2-7; D unclear. CDR1 is SGHRS and CDR2 is YFSETQ in the germline V gene. The V end lost 4 bases, the J end lost 2 bases, and 16 bases lay between the germline ends. This CDR3 has 15 amino acids. CDR3 in DNA: TGCGCCAGCAGCAAGGACCGACCTGGGACCTACGAGCAGTACTTC. It specifies CASSKDRPGTYEQYF. Combining the CDR3 with reference TRBV5-1 and TRBJ2-7 gives the whole variable domain KAGVTQTPRYLIKTRGQQVTLSCSPISGHRSVSWYQQTPGQGLQFLFEYFSETQRNKGNFPGRFSGRQFSNSRSEMNVSTLELGDSALYLCASSKDRPGTYEQYFGPGTRLTVT.

This clonotype was seen a handful of times. The V call is TRBV20-1, the J call TRBJ1-5, with D unresolved. Trimming shortened V by 0 bases and J by 8 bases, and 14 bases separated the two germline ends. Germline CDR1 DFQATT, CDR2 SNEGSKA (reference sequence). The CDR3 is 14 residues long. In DNA, the CDR3 is TGCAGTGCTAGAGATCAGGAATGGGAAAAGCCCCAGCATTTT. This encodes CSARDQEWEKPQHF.

The chain carries TRBV5-6 and TRBJ2-7, with TRBD1 matching 7 bases. The CDR3 length is 16 residues. Losses at the gene ends were 0 bases for V and 1 base for J; bases not matched to a gene: 7. The germline V gene has CDR1 SGHDT and CDR2 YYEEEE. Written as DNA, the CDR3 is TGTGCCAGCAGCTTGGAGTTGGACAGGACATCCTACGAGCAGTACTTC. Protein product: CASSLELDRTSYEQYF.

This CDR3 is CASSVAWGETQYF. DNA of the CDR3: TGTGCCAGCAGCGTAGCTTGGGGAGAGACCCAGTACTTC. The gene calls are TRBV9 and TRBJ2-5; D unclear. V shed 0 bases and J shed 4 bases, with 7 bases lying between them. This CDR3 is 13 amino acids long. The germline CDR1 and CDR2 sequences are SGDLS and YYNGEE. Looking up the rest from reference TRBV9 and TRBJ2-5 gives the full variable domain: DSGVTQTPKHLITATGQRVTLRCSPRSGDLSVYWYQQSLDQGLQFLIQYYNGEERAKGNILERFSAQQFPDLHSELNLSSLELGDSALYFCASSVAWGETQYFGPGTRLLVL.

The J gene is TRBJ2-7, the V gene TRBV4-3; maybe TRBD1 (5 bases). The V gene lost 1 base and the J gene lost 4 bases, with 14 bases spanning the gap. The CDR3 is made up of 15 amino acids. CDR1 and CDR2 (germline): LGHNA, YSLEER. CDR3 DNA sequence: TGCGCCAGCAGCCAAGGGCAGGGCGCTATTTACGAGCAGTACTTC. It encodes CASSQGQGAIYEQYF.

This clonotype appeared a few times. The V call is TRBV7-2, the J call TRBJ2-5; 7 nucleotides match TRBD2. The junction had 11 bases not matched to a gene; V was cut back by 5 bases and J by 5 bases. The length of the CDR3 is 15 residues. Germline CDR1 reads SGHTA; CDR2 reads FQGNSA. The CDR3 DNA reads as TGTGCCAGCAGCAATAAGACTAGCTGGTGGGAGACCCAGTACTTC. It yields the protein CASSNKTSWWETQYF.

There are a few counts of this clonotype. The chain recombines TRBV29-1 with TRBJ1-2; TRBD1 is a possible D gene (5 bases). The CDR3 totals 13 residues. V dropped 6 bases and J dropped 5 bases, with 16 bases sitting between them. CDR1 is SQVTM, CDR2 ANQGSEA, per germline. The DNA for the CDR3 is TGCAGCGTGGCCGGAGCAGGGAAGTATGGCTACACCTTC. This translates into CSVAGAGKYGYTF.

This sequence joins TRBV6-2 or TRBV6-3 and TRBJ1-1; the match to TRBD1 covers 8 bases. The V segment lost 6 bases and the J segment 5 bases; nucleotides outside the gene matches: 8. The CDR3 runs to 14 residues. Germline V gene sequence: CDR1 MNHEY, CDR2 SVGEGT. The CDR3: CASRPGQGWTEAFF. The CDR3 bases are TGTGCCAGCAGACCCGGACAGGGCTGGACTGAAGCTTTCTTT.

The J gene is TRBJ1-6, the V gene TRBV2; no reliable D call. This CDR3 is built from 15 residues. CDR1 and CDR2 from the germline V gene are SNHLY and FYNNEI. Trimming removed 5 bases from V and 5 bases from J, with 13 bases in between. The CDR3 nucleotides are TGTGCCAGCAGTAACTGGCGCTTAGATAATTCACCCCTCCACTTT. It specifies CASSNWRLDNSPLHF.

This clonotype was recorded a few times. The chain combines TRBV7-2 with TRBJ2-3, with 7 bases that match TRBD2. Trimming took 1 base from V and 4 from J; bases not matched to a gene: 8. CDR3 length: 16 residues. The germline V gene has CDR1 SGHTA and CDR2 FQGNSA. The CDR3 loop is CASSLERYAGADTQYF. CDR3 bases: TGTGCCAGCAGCTTAGAGAGGTACGCGGGAGCAGATACGCAGTATTTT.

This clonotype was seen many times. V is TRBV20-1 and J is TRBJ1-1, with 9 bases that match TRBD1. CDR1 and CDR2 from the germline V gene are DFQATT and SNEGSKA (reference sequence). The CDR3 loop spans 11 amino acids. The J segment lost 8 bases and the V segment lost 5 bases, leaving 3 bases of the junction unmatched. CDR3 nucleotide sequence: TGCAGTGCTCCACAGGGGGCCGAAGCTTTCTTT. Amino acid sequence: CSAPQGAEAFF.

A few counts support this clonotype. This chain joins TRBV5-1 and TRBJ1-4; D remains ambiguous. Germline loops: CDR1 SGHRS, CDR2 YFSETQ. V was shortened by 0 bases and J by 5 bases, with 2 bases between the two germline ends. CDR3 length: 12 residues. CDR3 region: CASSLGNEKLFF. As DNA, the CDR3 is TGCGCCAGCAGCTTGGGAAATGAAAAACTGTTTTTT.

The gene calls are TRBV3-1 and TRBJ1-2; D is unclear. The CDR3 loop spans 15 amino acids. Trimming took 1 base from V and 8 from J, leaving 17 bases between them. Germline loops: CDR1 LGHDT, CDR2 YNNKEL (reference sequence). The CDR3 region is CASSQGIRSSRGYTF. The CDR3 DNA sequence: TGTGCCAGCAGCCAAGGGATTAGGTCCTCCAGGGGCTACACCTTC.

This clonotype was found a few times. J is TRBJ2-3 and V is TRBV29-1; a possible D gene is TRBD1 (6 bases). In germline, CDR1 is SQVTM, CDR2 ANQGSEA. Between the trimmed V and J ends, which lost 4 bases and 4 bases, there was a span of 12 bases. CDR3 length equals 13 residues. CDR3 protein: CSVVGRGSDTQYF. CDR3 bases: TGCAGCGTTGTAGGCAGGGGCTCAGATACGCAGTATTTT.